This T cell receptor (beta chain) was retrieved from a study of CD8 T cells in ankylosing spondylitis. Many counts were recorded for this clonotype. TCRdb called the 5' RACE reads again in MiXCR, with one record for every CDR3 protein. Of some 23,000 distinct CDR3 sequences in the sample, about 2.5% are singletons; the top ten hold more than 6.5%. This CDR3 is built from 16 residues. V was clipped by 4 bases and J by 1 base, with 15 bases between them. CDR1 and CDR2 from the germline V gene are SGDLS and YYNGEE. The specimen sequenced was blood, either unsorted or a sorted T cell fraction (not recorded which). The chain couples TRBV9 to TRBJ2-1; a possible D gene is TRBD2 (5 bases). This receptor was identified in a female donor with ankylosing spondylitis or in good health (not recorded which). CDR3 loop: CASSLHVGGSYNEQFF. As DNA, the CDR3 is TGTGCCAGCAGCCTCCATGTTGGAGGTTCCTACAATGAGCAGTTCTTC. The variable domain in full, with the rest retrieved from reference TRBV9 and TRBJ2-1, is DSGVTQTPKHLITATGQRVTLRCSPRSGDLSVYWYQQSLDQGLQFLIQYYNGEERAKGNILERFSAQQFPDLHSELNLSSLELGDSALYFCASSLHVGGSYNEQFFGPGTRLTVL.